One sample yielded the 22 T cell receptor beta chains listed below, sequenced in a study of Graves' ophthalmopathy and Graves' hyperthyroidism. The authors amplified TCR beta CDR3 regions from RNA transcripts. HTBI primers were used in a first-round RT-PCR, which preceded a second-round multiplex PCR. A single record per CDR3 protein comes from TCRdb applying MiXCR to the multiplex PCR reads. This sample has hundreds of thousands of distinct CDR3 sequences, with about 22% found just once. Material for sequencing was peripheral blood. These receptors all come from a woman between 50 and 59 years old with Graves' ophthalmopathy.

This clonotype was counted ten times or more. The chain is built from TRBV6-4 and TRBJ2-7; 16 bases line up with TRBD2. The CDR3 runs to 18 residues. With V trimmed by 6 bases and J by 1 base, 9 bases remained unmatched. Germline V lookup: CDR1 MRHNA, CDR2 SNTAGT. CDR3 sequence (DNA): TGTGCCAGCAGCCCAAGACCGGGACTAGCGGGAGGGTCCTACGAGCAGTACTTC. Encoded protein: CASSPRPGLAGGSYEQYF.

The rearrangement joins TRBV4-3 to TRBJ1-3; D gene uncertain. V lost 6 bases and J lost 6, with 18 bases in between. Germline V gives CDR1 LGHNA, CDR2 YSLEER. The CDR3 covers 15 residues. For the CDR3, the DNA is TGCGCCAGCAGACGTGGCCTAGGAAAAGAAAACACCATATATTTT. Amino acid sequence: CASRRGLGKENTIYF.

This clonotype was recorded at least ten times. This rearrangement joins TRBV5-1 to TRBJ1-1; TRBD1 might be the D (6 bases). The V gene's germline CDR1 is SGHRS and CDR2 YFSETQ. The CDR3 sequence is 14 residues long. Trimming pared 5 bases from V and 0 bases from J, leaving 11 bases between. The DNA for the CDR3 is TGCGCCAGCAGACCTCGGACAGTGAACACTGAAGCTTTCTTT. Translation gives CASRPRTVNTEAFF.

This clonotype was observed many times. The rearrangement links TRBV18 to TRBJ1-6; D perhaps matches TRBD1 (5 bases). The CDR3 extends over 15 amino acids. Germline V gene lookup returns CDR1 KGHSH and CDR2 LQKENI. V gave up 3 bases and J gave up 7 bases, with 13 bases separating them. The CDR3 is CASSPGPGTNSPLHF. CDR3 sequence (DNA): TGTGCCAGCTCACCGGGGCCAGGGACGAATTCACCCCTCCACTTT.

The table lists this clonotype with many counts. This sequence joins TRBV5-1 and TRBJ2-2; D remains ambiguous. The CDR3 runs 14 residues. The V end lost 3 bases, the J end lost 2 bases, and 8 bases lay between the germline ends. Per germline, CDR1 SGHRS and CDR2 YFSETQ. This chain's CDR3 is CASSSAINTGELFF. The CDR3 region has the DNA TGCGCCAGCAGCTCCGCCATCAACACCGGGGAGCTGTTTTTT. Full variable domain (remainder filled in from reference TRBV5-1 and TRBJ2-2): KAGVTQTPRYLIKTRGQQVTLSCSPISGHRSVSWYQQTPGQGLQFLFEYFSETQRNKGNFPGRFSGRQFSNSRSEMNVSTLELGDSALYLCASSSAINTGELFFGEGSRLTVL.

Ten or more counts support this clonotype. The chain recombines TRBV4-1 with TRBJ2-5; D possibly uses TRBD1 or TRBD2 (6 bases each). From germline, CDR1 is MGHRA and CDR2 YSYEKL. Trimming pared 4 bases from V and 5 bases from J, leaving 17 bases between. The CDR3 runs to 15 residues. The CDR3 DNA is TGCGCCAGCAGCCTCGGACTGGGGGGCGGGGAGACCCAGTACTTC. Its protein is CASSLGLGGGETQYF.

The sample holds a few counts of this clonotype. V is TRBV6-1 and J is TRBJ1-5; 7 positions agree with TRBD1. The CDR3 runs to 14 residues. After removal of 5 bases from V and 3 bases from J, the junction contained 4 bases not matched to a gene. CDR1 MNHNS and CDR2 SASEGT come from the germline V gene. For the CDR3, the DNA is TGTGCCAGCAGTCCGGACAGGCTCAATCAGCCCCAGCATTTT. This gives the protein CASSPDRLNQPQHF.

The table lists this clonotype with many counts. The V gene is TRBV6-5, the J gene TRBJ1-2; D unclear. With 6 bases removed from V and 2 bases from J, the gap between germline ends came to 19 bases. CDR1 MNHEY and CDR2 SVGAGI come from the germline V gene. There are 16 residues in the CDR3. The CDR3: CASSLTRAVGNYGYTF. In DNA form, the CDR3 reads TGTGCCAGCAGCCTCACCCGAGCCGTGGGCAACTATGGCTACACCTTC.

This clonotype has at least ten counts. The genes are TRBV28 and TRBJ2-7; possible D gene TRBD2, 6 bases. The CDR3 contains 14 residues. CDR1 MDHEN and CDR2 SYDVKM come from the germline V gene. V lost 4 bases and J lost 5, with 15 bases in between. The CDR3 protein is CASSWGVAEDEQYF. The CDR3 nucleotides are TGTGCCAGCAGTTGGGGGGTAGCCGAAGACGAGCAGTACTTC.

The rearrangement joins TRBV7-8 to TRBJ1-2, with D tentatively TRBD1 (5 bases). The V gene's germline CDR1 is SGHVS and CDR2 FQNEAQ. V was shortened by 1 base and J by 5 bases, with 11 bases between the two germline ends. The CDR3 is 14 amino acids. CDR3 residues: CASSLDGTTYGYTF. The CDR3 DNA reads as TGTGCCAGCAGCTTAGACGGGACGACGTATGGCTACACCTTC.

The chain carries TRBV20-1 and TRBJ2-3, with 10 bases fitting TRBD1. This CDR3 is built from 17 residues. Trimming removed 1 base from V and 3 bases from J; junction bases left unmatched: 10. The germline V gene has CDR1 DFQATT and CDR2 SNEGSKA (reference sequence). DNA of the CDR3: TGCAGTGCTAGAGGGTCACGGGGACAGGGGACTACAGATACGCAGTATTTT. Protein product: CSARGSRGQGTTDTQYF.

This clonotype was seen many times. One base away lies a much larger clone, so this may be a sequencing read error. The chain carries TRBV30 and TRBJ2-5, with TRBD1 matching over 8 bases. Germline assignment: CDR1 GTSNPN and CDR2 SVGIG (reference sequence). The CDR3 length is 14 residues. The CDR3 loop reads CARSVPGTGRTQYF. CDR3 sequence (DNA): TGTGCCCGGAGTGTACCTGGGACAGGCCGGACCCAGTACTTC.

This clonotype was observed many times. This sequence joins TRBV13 and TRBJ1-1, with D unclear. The CDR3 totals 11 residues. Germline V CDR1 and CDR2: PRHDT, FYEKMQ (reference sequence). Trimming shortened V by 6 bases and J by 6 bases, and 8 bases separated the two germline ends. CDR3 in DNA: TGTGCCAGCAGTGGCTTCCCTGAAGCTTTCTTT. It yields the protein CASSGFPEAFF.

This clonotype was seen at least ten times. J is TRBJ2-1 and V is TRBV10-3; D possibly corresponds to TRBD1 (7 bases). CDR3 size: 19 residues. V shed 5 bases and J shed 0 bases, with 23 bases lying between them. Germline V lookup: CDR1 ENHRY, CDR2 SYGVKD. The CDR3 here is CAISPQGSGGESSYNEQFF. The CDR3 region has the DNA TGTGCCATCAGTCCACAGGGGTCCGGCGGGGAAAGCTCCTACAATGAGCAGTTCTTC.

This clonotype was picked up a small number of times. The rearrangement joins TRBV3-1 to TRBJ2-7; D is unclear. Between the trimmed V and J ends, which lost 3 bases and 3 bases, there was a span of 6 bases. This CDR3 comprises 12 residues. Per the germline V gene, CDR1 is LGHDT and CDR2 is YNNKEL (reference sequence). The CDR3 reads CASSHWGYEQYF. The CDR3 nucleotides are TGTGCCAGCAGCCATTGGGGCTACGAGCAGTACTTC.

The chain has TRBV5-1 and TRBJ2-7; unclear D gene. The CDR3 is 14 amino acids. Germline CDR1 is SGHRS and CDR2 is YFSETQ. V lost 4 bases and J 2 bases, leaving 13 bases between the germline ends. The chain's CDR3 is CASSPPTGTYEQYF. The CDR3 region has the DNA TGCGCCAGCAGCCCCCCTACCGGAACCTACGAGCAGTACTTC.

The sample holds a few counts of this clonotype. The CDR3 spells CASSEGGGFSGANVLTF. The CDR3, as DNA: TGTGCCAGCAGTGAAGGTGGGGGGTTTTCCGGGGCCAACGTCCTGACTTTC. V is TRBV6-1 and J is TRBJ2-6; weak D call: TRBD2 (6 bases). V was cut by 1 base and J by 4 bases, with 14 bases left in between. The germline V gene encodes CDR1 MNHNS and CDR2 SASEGT. The CDR3 is made up of 17 amino acids.

The chain carries TRBV20-1 and TRBJ2-5; D gene unclear. V was clipped by 6 bases and J by 3 bases, with 8 bases between them. This CDR3 is 11 amino acids long. Germline V lookup: CDR1 DFQATT, CDR2 SNEGSKA (reference sequence). The CDR3 DNA is TGCAGTGCATTTCGAAAAGAGACCCAGTACTTC. It is translated as CSAFRKETQYF.

This clonotype came up many times. The V gene is TRBV12-5, the J gene TRBJ1-5, with 8 bases fitting TRBD1. This CDR3 is built from 16 residues. CDR1 is LGHNT and CDR2 is FRNRAP in the germline V gene. Trimming removed 2 bases from V and 7 bases from J; junction bases left unmatched: 10. CDR3 nucleotides: TGTGCTAGTGGTTTGACCACAGGACAGGGTGGGCAGCCCCAGCATTTT. Encoded protein: CASGLTTGQGGQPQHF.

The DNA for the CDR3 is TGTACCAGCAGCCCCGGGACACTACGTCGAGCTGAAGCTTTCTTT. Amino acid sequence: CTSSPGTLRRAEAFF. The chain couples TRBV7-2 to TRBJ1-1; a weak D match, TRBD1 (6 bases). The CDR3 loop spans 15 amino acids. The germline CDR1 and CDR2 sequences are SGHTA and FQGNSA. V lost 5 bases, J lost 6 bases, and 19 bases lay in between.

This clonotype was found many times. The V and J genes are TRBV6-1 and TRBJ1-6; no firm D call. V was clipped by 0 bases and J by 8 bases, with 5 bases between them. Germline values: CDR1 MNHNS, CDR2 SASEGT. The length of the CDR3 is 13 residues. CDR3 coding DNA: TGTGCCAGCAGTGAAGCTTGGGATTCACCCCTCCACTTT. As protein: CASSEAWDSPLHF.

This clonotype occurred many times. The V and J genes are TRBV20-1 and TRBJ1-5, with 9 bases matching TRBD1. J was trimmed by 2 bases and V by 6 bases; bases with no gene match: 8. Germline V gene sequence: CDR1 DFQATT, CDR2 SNEGSKA (reference sequence). The CDR3 consists of 15 residues. The CDR3 loop is CSAGDRAVGNQPQHF. CDR3 bases: TGCAGTGCCGGGGACAGGGCGGTCGGCAATCAGCCCCAGCATTTT.